This entry is about one T cell receptor beta chain. V was shortened by 5 bases and J by 0 bases, with 17 bases between the two germline ends. The germline CDR1 and CDR2 sequences are LNHDA and SQIVND (reference sequence). The length of the CDR3 is 17 residues. The entry originates in a study of blood T cell repertoires in COVID-19. Study-level information: COVID-19 samples collected from the United States, Italy and Spain covered acute and convalescent phases. T cells, B-cell-depleted T cells, or PBMCs provided the cDNA or gDNA that served as material.

TCRdb's table, derived via immunoSEQ multiplex PCR, lists solely in-frame clones and lacks some. Of 350,000 or so clones detected, under 95% appear once; the ten largest clones hold about 18%. The chain links TRBV19 to TRBJ1-3; D is unresolved. The source material was PBMCs or T cells enriched from blood (not recorded which). This TCR came from a woman younger than 45 who had recovered from COVID-19. In DNA form, the CDR3 reads TGTGCCAGTAGTTCCCGAGGCCACTCTTACTCTGGAAACACCATATATTTT. Amino acid sequence: CASSSRGHSYSGNTIYF.